By share, the clone carrying this T cell receptor beta chain counts as medium-sized. The target antigen is unknown. Amplification of TRBV12-4/TRBJ1-2 clonotypes used adaptor-ligated barcode primers. A single record per CDR3 protein comes from TCRdb applying MiXCR to the multiplex PCR reads. In the table there are 1,000 or so distinct CDR3 sequences, about 0.75% of which are singletons. Notes on the study in general: Approximately 13% of tumor Treg sequences matched naive CD4+ cells. In terms of TCR gene usage, tumor memory CD4+ T cells clustered together with blood and lymph node memory CD4+ cells, as well as with lymph node naive CD4+ cells. Greatest tumor Treg TCR overlap was with tumor naive CD4+ cells.

This CDR3 has 14 residues. Trimming took off 5 bases at V and 8 bases at J, with 18 bases between the two ends. The sorted Tregs were CD4+CD25+CD127-/low cells. This receptor was obtained from a female donor with breast cancer. The genes are TRBV12-3 or TRBV12-4 and TRBJ1-2, with D perhaps matching TRBD1 (5 bases). Input material: Tregs sorted from blood. The CDR3 region is CASSDQGRGWGYTF. The CDR3 region has the DNA TGTGCCAGCAGTGATCAAGGGCGGGGCTGGGGCTACACCTTC.